The 16 T cell receptor beta chains presented below share a single source sample, sequenced in a study of T-cell reconstitution after alpha-beta-depleted transplantation in children. Unique molecular identifiers were used to barcode this TCRbeta library. One entry per CDR3 protein, called by TCRdb with MiXCR from the PCR reads. The table lists approximately 200,000 distinct CDR3 sequences, approximately 6.8% of them singletons. Source: PBMCs, taken before TCRalphabeta/CD19-depleted stem cell transplant. These receptors originate from a girl under three years old with combined immunodeficiency, due to receive a stem cell transplant.

This clonotype was picked up many times. V gene TRBV29-1 combines with J gene TRBJ2-5; D remains ambiguous. V was shortened by 3 bases and J by 1 base, with 9 bases between the two germline ends. Germline CDR1 SQVTM, CDR2 ANQGSEA. The CDR3 totals 13 residues. The CDR3 region has the DNA TGCAGCGTTGACCCCCGCCTCCAAGAGACCCAGTACTTC. It codes for CSVDPRLQETQYF.

This clonotype was counted at least ten times. This chain links TRBV6-1 with TRBJ2-3, with TRBD2 matching over 10 bases. The germline V gene has CDR1 MNHNS and CDR2 SASEGT. Germline trimming cut 6 bases from V and 6 bases from J; bases unmatched to any gene: 9. This CDR3 has 15 amino acids. Here the CDR3 DNA reads TGTGCCAGCAGACCGGGACTAGCGCTTTGGGATACGCAGTATTTT. Translating gives CASRPGLALWDTQYF.

This clonotype was recorded many times. This chain connects TRBV6-5 to TRBJ2-1; no definite D call. The CDR3 extends over 15 amino acids. Germline values: CDR1 MNHEY, CDR2 SVGAGI. V dropped 0 bases and J dropped 8 bases, with 14 bases sitting between them. Here the CDR3 DNA reads TGTGCCAGCAGTTACTCGAGTCTAGTAAGCGATGAGCAGTTCTTC. Protein product: CASSYSSLVSDEQFF.

This clonotype was detected many times. DNA of the CDR3: TGTGCCAGCAGCCAAGATCTGGGGGGCTATGGCTACACCTTC. It translates to CASSQDLGGYGYTF. The chain combines TRBV14 with TRBJ1-2, with a possible D match to TRBD1 (5 bases). Germline CDR1 and CDR2: SGHDN and FVKESK. V gave up 0 bases and J gave up 4 bases, with 9 bases separating them. CDR3 length: 14 amino acids.

This clonotype was detected ten times or more. The CDR3 DNA reads as TGTGCCAGCAGCTTAGCCGGAGGACTAGCGGGCCCCGGTCAGTTCTTC. Amino acid sequence: CASSLAGGLAGPGQFF. The chain employs TRBV7-9 and TRBJ2-1, with TRBD2 matching over 11 bases. CDR1 SEHNR and CDR2 FQNEAQ come from the germline V gene (reference sequence). V trimming: 0 bases; J trimming: 13 bases; junction bases outside the gene matches: 11. The length of the CDR3 is 16 residues.

The table lists this clonotype with many counts. V is TRBV2 and J is TRBJ2-1; TRBD1 matches 7 bases. Looked up from germline, CDR1 is SNHLY and CDR2 is FYNNEI. The CDR3 runs to 15 residues. The trim removed 7 bases at V and 2 bases at J, leaving 8 bases unmatched. CDR3 residues: CASKLRGQTYNEQFF. The CDR3 nucleotides read TGTGCCAGCAAATTGAGGGGACAGACCTACAATGAGCAGTTCTTC.

This clonotype showed up many times. V usage is TRBV3-1 and J usage is TRBJ2-2; 8 bases fit TRBD2. Germline CDR1 is LGHDT and CDR2 is YNNKEL (reference sequence). CDR3 size: 15 residues. After removal of 4 bases from V and 1 base from J, the junction contained 2 bases not matched to a gene. CDR3 sequence: CASSLSGMNTGELFF. The CDR3 DNA reads TGTGCCAGCAGCCTTAGCGGGATGAACACCGGGGAGCTGTTTTTT.

This clonotype was counted at least ten times. The chain is built from TRBV6-2 or TRBV6-3 and TRBJ2-1, with D possibly matching TRBD2 (5 bases). The CDR3 covers 13 residues. Germline values: CDR1 MNHEY, CDR2 SVGEGT. The germline V and J ends were trimmed by 7 bases and 10 bases, with 17 bases remaining between them. The CDR3: CASTYWRSGEQFF. The DNA of the CDR3 is TGTGCCAGCACCTATTGGAGGTCGGGGGAGCAGTTCTTC.

Many counts were recorded for this clonotype. The chain carries TRBV7-9 and TRBJ2-7, with TRBD2 as a possible D gene (6 bases). The CDR3 loop spans 14 amino acids. Germline CDR1 SEHNR, CDR2 FQNEAQ (reference sequence). V gave up 5 bases and J gave up 4 bases, with 15 bases separating them. The CDR3 coding sequence is TGTGCCAGCAGCCCCGGGGGTCTTCCTTACGAGCAGTACTTC. Protein product: CASSPGGLPYEQYF. Full variable domain (outside the CDR3, taken from reference TRBV7-9 and TRBJ2-7): DTGVSQNPRHKITKRGQNVTFRCDPISEHNRLYWYRQTLGQGPEFLTYFQNEAQLEKSRLLSDRFSAERPKGSFSTLEIQRTEQGDSAMYLCASSPGGLPYEQYFGPGTRLTVT.

This clonotype occurred many times. This chain connects TRBV11-3 to TRBJ2-4; 8 bases match TRBD2. This CDR3 is built from 14 residues. The V and J ends lost 5 bases and 8 bases, in that order; junction bases with no gene match: 8. Germline CDR1 SGHNT, CDR2 YENEEA. DNA of the CDR3: TGTGCCAGCAGCCCACGGGGGGGCAGGGACATTCAGTACTTC. Protein product: CASSPRGGRDIQYF.

This clonotype showed up just a few times. The chain combines TRBV20-1 with TRBJ1-5; 7 bases align to TRBD1. Germline assignment: CDR1 DFQATT and CDR2 SNEGSKA (reference sequence). The junction had 12 bases not matched to a gene; V was cut back by 5 bases and J by 5 bases. The CDR3 is 15 amino acids. DNA for the CDR3: TGCAGTGCTCGAGCACGGGACAGACCTTATCAGCCCCAGCATTTT. Its translation: CSARARDRPYQPQHF.

This clonotype has at least ten counts. CDR3 coding DNA: TGCAGTGCTAGACCACAGGGGGACTATGGCTACACCTTC. It translates to CSARPQGDYGYTF. The V and J genes are TRBV20-1 and TRBJ1-2, with 8 bases that match TRBD1. The V segment lost 2 bases and the J segment 3 bases; nucleotides outside the gene matches: 2. CDR1 and CDR2 (germline): DFQATT, SNEGSKA (reference sequence). The CDR3 contains 13 residues.

The chain carries TRBV12-3 or TRBV12-4 and TRBJ2-5; no firm D call. The CDR3 consists of 14 residues. Trimming cost V 3 bases and J 5 bases, with 13 bases left between them. CDR3 sequence reads: CASSFLRFLETQYF. The CDR3 DNA reads as TGTGCCAGCAGTTTTCTTAGATTCTTGGAGACCCAGTACTTC.

This clonotype was recorded a few times. The J gene is TRBJ2-3, the V gene TRBV29-1, with 7 bases matching TRBD1. The CDR3 length is 12 residues. Germline CDR1 reads SQVTM; CDR2 reads ANQGSEA. DNA of the CDR3: TGCAGTACAGGGGCCGACACAGATACGCAGTATTTT. This sequence encodes CSTGADTDTQYF.

This rearrangement joins TRBV2 to TRBJ2-1, with 11 bases fitting TRBD2. J was trimmed by 4 bases and V by 8 bases; bases with no gene match: 4. The CDR3 totals 14 residues. Per the germline V gene, CDR1 is SNHLY and CDR2 is FYNNEI. CDR3 in DNA: TGTGCCAGCCGTACTAGCGGGGGTTACAATGAGCAGTTCTTC. It translates to CASRTSGGYNEQFF.

At least ten counts were recorded for this clonotype. This chain links TRBV2 with TRBJ2-5, with 7 bases fitting TRBD1. From germline, CDR1 is SNHLY and CDR2 FYNNEI. V lost 4 bases to trimming and J lost 2 bases; unmatched junction nucleotides: 4. The CDR3 has 14 amino acids. The chain's CDR3 is CASSGDSLQETQYF. Written as DNA, the CDR3 is TGTGCCAGCAGTGGGGACAGCCTTCAAGAGACCCAGTACTTC.